This TCR beta chain came from a study of vaccination and CD4 T cells after COVID-19. Overall study context: Median time from COVID diagnosis to post-COVID sampling was over 85 days (35 to 161).

Treatment denoted: approximately 9-day PBMC culture with coronavirus spike peptide pools or control peptides (ViraFEST assay). ViraFEST sequenced TCRs after peptide-pool expansion of antigen-specific T cells. These CD4+ T cells came from roughly 10-day cultures by negative selection. Study results and limitations: A median approximately 83% of convalescent patients' SARS-CoV-2-reactive clones emerged only after vaccination.

Germline values: CDR1 SGHRS, CDR2 YFSETQ. CDR3 length equals 14 residues. Trimming removed 6 bases at V and 0 bases at J, with 12 bases between. A remark on this clonotype: Its antigen is undetermined.

The Oncomine TCR Beta short-read assay was applied to DNA of cultured CD4+ T cells. TCRdb passed the PCR reads through MiXCR, listing each CDR3 protein once. Of roughly 15,000 distinct CDR3 sequences listed, 60% to 70% are singletons. The chain combines TRBV5-1 with TRBJ1-1; D perhaps matches TRBD1 (5 bases). The receptor was derived from a human donor who had recovered from COVID-19. The sample taken for sequencing was CD4+ T cells from blood, cultured in vitro. CDR3 region: CASTPGTLNTEAFF. The CDR3 nucleotides read TGCGCCAGCACCCCTGGGACGTTGAACACTGAAGCTTTCTTT. The complete variable domain, with remaining parts taken from reference TRBV5-1 and TRBJ1-1, reads KAGVTQTPRYLIKTRGQQVTLSCSPISGHRSVSWYQQTPGQGLQFLFEYFSETQRNKGNFPGRFSGRQFSNSRSEMNVSTLELGDSALYLCASTPGTLNTEAFFGQGTRLTVV.